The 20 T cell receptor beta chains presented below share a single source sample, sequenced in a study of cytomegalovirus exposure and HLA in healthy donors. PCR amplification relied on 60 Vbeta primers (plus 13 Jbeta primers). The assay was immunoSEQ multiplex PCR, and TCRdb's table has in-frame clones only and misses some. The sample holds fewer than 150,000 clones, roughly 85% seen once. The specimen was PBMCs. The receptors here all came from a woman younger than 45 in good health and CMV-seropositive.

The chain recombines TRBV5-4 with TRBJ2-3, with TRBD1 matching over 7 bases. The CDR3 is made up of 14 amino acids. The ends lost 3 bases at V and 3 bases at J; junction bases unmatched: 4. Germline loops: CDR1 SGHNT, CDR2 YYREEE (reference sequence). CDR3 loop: CASSYGQATDTQYF. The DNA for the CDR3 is TGTGCCAGCAGCTACGGACAGGCAACAGATACGCAGTATTTT.

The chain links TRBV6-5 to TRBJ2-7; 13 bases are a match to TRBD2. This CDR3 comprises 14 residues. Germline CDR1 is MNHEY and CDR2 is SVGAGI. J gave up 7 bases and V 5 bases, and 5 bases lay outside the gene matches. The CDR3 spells CASSHGTSGVEQYF. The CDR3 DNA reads TGTGCCAGCAGTCACGGGACTAGCGGGGTGGAGCAGTACTTC.

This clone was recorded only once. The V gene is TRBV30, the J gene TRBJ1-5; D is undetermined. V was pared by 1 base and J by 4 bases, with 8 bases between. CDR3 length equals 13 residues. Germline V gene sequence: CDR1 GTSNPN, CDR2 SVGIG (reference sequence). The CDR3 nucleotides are TGTGCCTGGAGTGAGGGAGGAAATCAGCCCCAGCATTTT. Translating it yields CAWSEGGNQPQHF.

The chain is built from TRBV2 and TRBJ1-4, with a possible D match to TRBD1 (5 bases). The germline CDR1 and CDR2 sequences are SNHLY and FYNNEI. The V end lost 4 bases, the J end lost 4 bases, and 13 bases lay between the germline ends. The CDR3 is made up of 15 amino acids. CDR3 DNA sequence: TGTGCCAGCAGTGGAGACAGCGCTCTTAATGAAAAACTGTTTTTT. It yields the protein CASSGDSALNEKLFF.

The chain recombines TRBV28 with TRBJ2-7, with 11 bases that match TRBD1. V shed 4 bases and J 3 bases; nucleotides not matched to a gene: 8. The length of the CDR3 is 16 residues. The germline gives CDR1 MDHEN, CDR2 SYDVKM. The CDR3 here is CASSSSPGQGVYEQYF. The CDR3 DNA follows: TGTGCCAGCAGTTCATCCCCGGGACAGGGGGTCTACGAGCAGTACTTC. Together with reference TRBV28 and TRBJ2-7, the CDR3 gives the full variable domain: DVKVTQSSRYLVKRTGEKVFLECVQDMDHENMFWYRQDPGLGLRLIYFSYDVKMKEKGDIPEGYSVSREKKERFSLILESASTNQTSMYLCASSSSPGQGVYEQYFGPGTRLTVT.

This CDR3 reads CASRSLRGGTIQETQYF. The CDR3 region has the DNA TGTGCCAGCAGGTCACTCAGGGGTGGCACAATCCAAGAGACCCAGTACTTC. This chain joins TRBV27 and TRBJ2-5, with a possible D match to TRBD1 (6 bases). Between the trimmed V and J ends, which lost 6 bases and 1 base, there was a span of 21 bases. Germline assignment: CDR1 MNHEY and CDR2 SMNVEV (reference sequence). This CDR3 is 17 amino acids long.

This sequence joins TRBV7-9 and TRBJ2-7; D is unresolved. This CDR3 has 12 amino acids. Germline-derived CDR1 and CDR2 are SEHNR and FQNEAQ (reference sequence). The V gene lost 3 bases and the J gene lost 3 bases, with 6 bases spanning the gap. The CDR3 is CASSFENYEQYF. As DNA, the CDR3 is TGTGCCAGCAGCTTTGAGAACTACGAGCAGTACTTC.

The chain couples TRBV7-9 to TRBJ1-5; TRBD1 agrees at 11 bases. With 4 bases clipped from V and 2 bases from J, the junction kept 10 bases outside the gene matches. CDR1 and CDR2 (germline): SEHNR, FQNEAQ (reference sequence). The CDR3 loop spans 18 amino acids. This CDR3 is CASSYGTGGREGNQPQHF. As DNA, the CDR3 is TGTGCCAGCAGCTACGGGACAGGGGGACGAGAGGGCAATCAGCCCCAGCATTTT. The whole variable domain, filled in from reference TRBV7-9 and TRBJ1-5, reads DTGVSQNPRHKITKRGQNVTFRCDPISEHNRLYWYRQTLGQGPEFLTYFQNEAQLEKSRLLSDRFSAERPKGSFSTLEIQRTEQGDSAMYLCASSYGTGGREGNQPQHFGDGTRLSIL.

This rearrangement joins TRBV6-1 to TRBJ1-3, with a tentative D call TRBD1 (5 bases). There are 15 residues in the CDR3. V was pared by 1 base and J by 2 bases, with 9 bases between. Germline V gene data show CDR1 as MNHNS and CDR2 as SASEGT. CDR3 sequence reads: CASSEEGAAGNTIYF. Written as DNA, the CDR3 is TGTGCCAGCAGTGAAGAAGGGGCGGCTGGAAACACCATATATTTT.

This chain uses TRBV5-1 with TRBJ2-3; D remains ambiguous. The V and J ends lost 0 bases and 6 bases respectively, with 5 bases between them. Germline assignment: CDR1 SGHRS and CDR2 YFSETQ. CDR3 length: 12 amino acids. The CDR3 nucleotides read TGCGCCAGCAGCTTGGAGCGTGATACGCAGTATTTT. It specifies CASSLERDTQYF.

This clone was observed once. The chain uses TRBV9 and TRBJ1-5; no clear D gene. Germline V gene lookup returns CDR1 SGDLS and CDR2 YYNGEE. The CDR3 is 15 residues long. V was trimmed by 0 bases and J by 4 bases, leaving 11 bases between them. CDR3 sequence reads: CASSVDPGPNQPQHF. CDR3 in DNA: TGTGCCAGCAGCGTAGATCCAGGCCCGAATCAGCCCCAGCATTTT.

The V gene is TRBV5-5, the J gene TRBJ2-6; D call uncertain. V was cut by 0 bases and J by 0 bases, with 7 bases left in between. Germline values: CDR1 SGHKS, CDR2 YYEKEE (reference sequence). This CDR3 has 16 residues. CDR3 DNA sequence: TGTGCCAGCAGCTTGGCAGTTCACTCTGGGGCCAACGTCCTGACTTTC. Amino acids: CASSLAVHSGANVLTF.

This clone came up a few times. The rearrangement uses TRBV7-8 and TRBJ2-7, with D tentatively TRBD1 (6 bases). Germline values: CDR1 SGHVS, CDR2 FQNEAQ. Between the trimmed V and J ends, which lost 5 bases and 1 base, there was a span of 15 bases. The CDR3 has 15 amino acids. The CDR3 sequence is CASSPRWGPSYEQYF. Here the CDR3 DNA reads TGTGCCAGCAGCCCCCGGTGGGGGCCGTCCTACGAGCAGTACTTC. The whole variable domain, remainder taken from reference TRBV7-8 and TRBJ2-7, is GAGVSQSPRYKVAKRGQDVALRCDPISGHVSLFWYQQALGQGPEFLTYFQNEAQLDKSGLPSDRFFAERPEGSVSTLKIQRTQQEDSAVYLCASSPRWGPSYEQYFGPGTRLTVT.

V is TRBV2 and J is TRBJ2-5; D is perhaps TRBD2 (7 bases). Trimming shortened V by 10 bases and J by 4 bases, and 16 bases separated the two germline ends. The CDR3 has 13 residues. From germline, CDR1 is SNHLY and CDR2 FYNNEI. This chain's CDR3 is CATTRGALETQYF. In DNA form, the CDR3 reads TGTGCCACAACCCGGGGGGCTCTAGAGACCCAGTACTTC. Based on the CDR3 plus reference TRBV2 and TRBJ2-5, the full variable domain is EPEVTQTPSHQVTQMGQEVILRCVPISNHLYFYWYRQILGQKVEFLVSFYNNEISEKSEIFDDQFSVERPDGSNFTLKIRSTKLEDSAMYFCATTRGALETQYFGPGTRLLVL.

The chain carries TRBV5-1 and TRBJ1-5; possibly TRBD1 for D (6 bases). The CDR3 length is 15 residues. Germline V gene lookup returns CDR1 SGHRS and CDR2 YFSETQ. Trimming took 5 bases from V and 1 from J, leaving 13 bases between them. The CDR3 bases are TGCGCCAGCAGACCCGAGGGGGAGAGCAATCAGCCCCAGCATTTT. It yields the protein CASRPEGESNQPQHF. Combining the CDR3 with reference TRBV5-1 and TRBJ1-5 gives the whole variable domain KAGVTQTPRYLIKTRGQQVTLSCSPISGHRSVSWYQQTPGQGLQFLFEYFSETQRNKGNFPGRFSGRQFSNSRSEMNVSTLELGDSALYLCASRPEGESNQPQHFGDGTRLSIL.

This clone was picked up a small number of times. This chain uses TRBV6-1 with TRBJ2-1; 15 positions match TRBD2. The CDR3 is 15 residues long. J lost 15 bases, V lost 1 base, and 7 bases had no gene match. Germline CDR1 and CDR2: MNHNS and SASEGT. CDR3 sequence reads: CASSEGTSGRAGLFF. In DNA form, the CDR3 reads TGTGCCAGCAGTGAAGGGACTAGCGGGAGGGCCGGTCTGTTCTTC.

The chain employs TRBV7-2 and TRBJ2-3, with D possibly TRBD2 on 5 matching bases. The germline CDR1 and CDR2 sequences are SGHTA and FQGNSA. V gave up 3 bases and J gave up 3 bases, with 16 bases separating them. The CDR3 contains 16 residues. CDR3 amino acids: CASSFRARTGTDTQYF. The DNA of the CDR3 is TGTGCCAGCAGCTTTAGGGCAAGGACGGGAACAGATACGCAGTATTTT.

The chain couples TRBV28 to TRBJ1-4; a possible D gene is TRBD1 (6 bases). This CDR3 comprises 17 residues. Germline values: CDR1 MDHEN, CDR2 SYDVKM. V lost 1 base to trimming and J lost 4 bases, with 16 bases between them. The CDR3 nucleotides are TGTGCCAGCAGTTTATTGGTGGGGGCAGGCGTTAATGAAAAACTGTTTTTT. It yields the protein CASSLLVGAGVNEKLFF.

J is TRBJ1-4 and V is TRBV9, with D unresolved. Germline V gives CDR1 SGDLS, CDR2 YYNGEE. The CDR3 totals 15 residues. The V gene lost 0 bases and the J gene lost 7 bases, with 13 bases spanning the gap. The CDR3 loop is CASSVVGQSGEKLFF. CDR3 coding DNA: TGTGCCAGCAGCGTAGTGGGTCAGTCAGGTGAAAAACTGTTTTTT.

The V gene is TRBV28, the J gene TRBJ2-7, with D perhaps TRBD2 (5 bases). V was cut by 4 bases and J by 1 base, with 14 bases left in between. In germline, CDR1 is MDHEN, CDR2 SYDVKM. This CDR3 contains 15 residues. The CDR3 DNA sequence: TGTGCCAGCAGTTCGACGGGGTTGGCGTCCTACGAGCAGTACTTC. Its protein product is CASSSTGLASYEQYF.